Listed here are 6 T cell receptor beta chains from one sample, sequenced in a study of T cell clusters in autoimmune cytopenias. Each sample's input was 250 ng genomic DNA, 35,000 to 40,000 genome equivalents. TRB was amplified by touch-down multiplex PCR, primer pools A and B combined. TCRdb re-called the multiplex PCR reads, yielding one record per CDR3 amino acid sequence without DNA. The repertoire table contains some 8,000 distinct CDR3 sequences. Sequencing used peripheral blood. Receptor source: a human donor with an autoimmune cytopenia or autoimmune hepatitis (not recorded which).

This clonotype ranks as medium-sized in terms of frequency. The chain combines TRBV7-9 with TRBJ1-2; TCRdb reports TRBD1, a call that lacks DNA to check it against. The CDR3 extends over 13 amino acids. From germline, CDR1 is SEHNR and CDR2 FQNEAQ (reference sequence). The CDR3 spells CASSHGQALGYTF.

This clonotype is classed as medium-sized by frequency. V usage is TRBV7-9 and J usage is TRBJ2-1; no DNA is available, so the TRBD1 call from TCRdb remains unchecked. In germline, CDR1 is SEHNR, CDR2 FQNEAQ (reference sequence). CDR3 length: 16 residues. CDR3 amino acids: CASSRKQGEVDNEQFF.

The chain combines TRBV5-8 with TRBJ2-5. The germline V gene encodes CDR1 SGHTS and CDR2 YDEGEE. This CDR3 spans 13 amino acids. The chain's CDR3 is CASSLGVRETQYF.

J is TRBJ1-5 and V is TRBV20-1. The germline gives CDR1 DFQATT, CDR2 SNEGSKA (reference sequence). The CDR3 totals 13 residues. CDR3 in amino acids: CSTLREPYQPQHF.

This clonotype counts as medium-sized (0.01 to 0.1%) by frequency. V usage is TRBV6-1 and J usage is TRBJ1-2. CDR1 and CDR2 from the germline V gene are MNHNS and SASEGT. The CDR3 spans 12 residues. The CDR3 reads CASRLEGLSYTF.

This chain connects TRBV7-2 to TRBJ1-2; TCRdb returns TRBD1, unconfirmable since there is no DNA. There are 14 residues in the CDR3. From germline, CDR1 is SGHTA and CDR2 FQGNSA. CDR3 in amino acids: CASSFKGRVYGYTF.